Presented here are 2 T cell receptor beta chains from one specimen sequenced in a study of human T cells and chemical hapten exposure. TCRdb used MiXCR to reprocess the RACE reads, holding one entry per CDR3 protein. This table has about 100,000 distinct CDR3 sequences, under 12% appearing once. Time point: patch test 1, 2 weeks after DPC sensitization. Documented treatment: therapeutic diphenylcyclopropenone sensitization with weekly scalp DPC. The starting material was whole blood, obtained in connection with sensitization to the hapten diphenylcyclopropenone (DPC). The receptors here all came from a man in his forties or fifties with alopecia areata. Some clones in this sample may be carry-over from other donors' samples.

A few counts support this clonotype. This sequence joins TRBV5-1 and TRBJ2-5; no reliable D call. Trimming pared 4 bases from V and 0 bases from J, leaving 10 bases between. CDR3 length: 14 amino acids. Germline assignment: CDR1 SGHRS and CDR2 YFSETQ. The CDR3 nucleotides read TGCGCCAGCAGCAATCCCAGCAACCAAGAGACCCAGTACTTC. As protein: CASSNPSNQETQYF.

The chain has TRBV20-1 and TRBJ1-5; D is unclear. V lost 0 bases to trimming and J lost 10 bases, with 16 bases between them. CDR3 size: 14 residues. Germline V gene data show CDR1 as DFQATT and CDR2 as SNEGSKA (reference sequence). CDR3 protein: CSARDLAVIRPQHF. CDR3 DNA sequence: TGCAGTGCTAGAGATCTGGCAGTTATCCGTCCCCAGCATTTT.